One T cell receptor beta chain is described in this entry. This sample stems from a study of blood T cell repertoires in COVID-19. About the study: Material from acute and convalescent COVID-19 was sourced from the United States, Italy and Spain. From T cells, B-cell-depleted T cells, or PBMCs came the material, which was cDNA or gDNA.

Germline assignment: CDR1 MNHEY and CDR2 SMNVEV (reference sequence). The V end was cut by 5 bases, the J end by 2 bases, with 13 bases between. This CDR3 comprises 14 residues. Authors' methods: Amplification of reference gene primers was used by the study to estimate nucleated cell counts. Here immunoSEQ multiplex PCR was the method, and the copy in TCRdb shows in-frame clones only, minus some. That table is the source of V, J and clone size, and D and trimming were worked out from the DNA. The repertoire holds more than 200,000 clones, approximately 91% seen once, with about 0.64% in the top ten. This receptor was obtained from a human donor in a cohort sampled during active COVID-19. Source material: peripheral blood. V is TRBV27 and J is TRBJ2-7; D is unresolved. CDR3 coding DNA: TGTGCCAGCAGTCCCGACGTGGGCGCCTACGAGCAGTACTTC. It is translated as CASSPDVGAYEQYF.